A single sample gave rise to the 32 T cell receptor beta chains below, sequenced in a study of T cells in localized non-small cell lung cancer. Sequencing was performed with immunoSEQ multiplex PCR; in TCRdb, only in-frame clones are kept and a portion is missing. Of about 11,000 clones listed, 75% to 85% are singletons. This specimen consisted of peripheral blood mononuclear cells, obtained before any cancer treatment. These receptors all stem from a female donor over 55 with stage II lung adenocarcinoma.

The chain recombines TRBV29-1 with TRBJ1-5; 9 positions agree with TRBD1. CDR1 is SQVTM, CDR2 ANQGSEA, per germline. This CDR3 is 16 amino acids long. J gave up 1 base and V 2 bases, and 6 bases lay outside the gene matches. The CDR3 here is CSVEKGQGESNQPQHF. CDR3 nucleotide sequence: TGCAGCGTTGAAAAGGGACAGGGAGAAAGCAATCAGCCCCAGCATTTT.

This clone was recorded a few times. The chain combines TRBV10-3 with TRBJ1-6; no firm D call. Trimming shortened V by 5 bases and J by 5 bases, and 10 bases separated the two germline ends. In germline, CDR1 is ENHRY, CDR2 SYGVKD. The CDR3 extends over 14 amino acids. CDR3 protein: CAISLAVDNSPLHF. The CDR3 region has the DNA TGTGCCATCAGTTTAGCGGTCGATAATTCACCCCTCCACTTT.

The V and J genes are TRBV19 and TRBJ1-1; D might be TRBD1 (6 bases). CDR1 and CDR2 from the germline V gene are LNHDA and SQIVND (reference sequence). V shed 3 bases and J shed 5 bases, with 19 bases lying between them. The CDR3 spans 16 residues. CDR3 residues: CASSIFTGPPGTEAFF. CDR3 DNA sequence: TGTGCCAGTAGTATTTTTACAGGGCCTCCGGGAACTGAAGCTTTCTTT.

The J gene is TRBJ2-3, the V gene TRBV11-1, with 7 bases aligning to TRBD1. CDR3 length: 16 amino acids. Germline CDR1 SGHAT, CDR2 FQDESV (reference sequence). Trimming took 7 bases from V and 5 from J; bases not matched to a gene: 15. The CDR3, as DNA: TGTGCCAGCACGGGACAGTCTAGATCCGGGAAAGATACGCAGTATTTT. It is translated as CASTGQSRSGKDTQYF.

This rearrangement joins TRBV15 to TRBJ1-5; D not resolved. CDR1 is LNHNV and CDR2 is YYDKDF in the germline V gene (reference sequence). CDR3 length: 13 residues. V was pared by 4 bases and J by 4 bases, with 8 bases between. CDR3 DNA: TGTGCCACCAGCACAAGTACTAATCAGCCCCAGCATTTT. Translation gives CATSTSTNQPQHF.

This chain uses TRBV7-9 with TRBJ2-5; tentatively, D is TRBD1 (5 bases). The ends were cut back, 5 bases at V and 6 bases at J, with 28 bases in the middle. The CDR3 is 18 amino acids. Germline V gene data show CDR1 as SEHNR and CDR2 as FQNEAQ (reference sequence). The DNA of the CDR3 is TGTGCCAGCAGCCACCTGAGAAACGGCAGACCAGGGTGGAAGACCCAGTACTTC. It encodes CASSHLRNGRPGWKTQYF.

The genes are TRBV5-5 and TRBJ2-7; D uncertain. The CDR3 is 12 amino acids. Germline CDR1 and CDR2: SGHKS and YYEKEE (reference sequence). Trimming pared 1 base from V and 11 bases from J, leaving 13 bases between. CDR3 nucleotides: TGTGCCAGCAGCTTGTCATGGGCCACGGAGTACTTC. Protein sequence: CASSLSWATEYF.

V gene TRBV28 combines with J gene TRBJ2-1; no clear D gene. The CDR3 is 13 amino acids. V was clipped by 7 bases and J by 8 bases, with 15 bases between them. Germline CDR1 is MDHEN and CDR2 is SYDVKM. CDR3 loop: CASTHPLSHEQFF. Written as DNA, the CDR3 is TGTGCCAGCACCCACCCGCTGAGCCATGAGCAGTTCTTC.

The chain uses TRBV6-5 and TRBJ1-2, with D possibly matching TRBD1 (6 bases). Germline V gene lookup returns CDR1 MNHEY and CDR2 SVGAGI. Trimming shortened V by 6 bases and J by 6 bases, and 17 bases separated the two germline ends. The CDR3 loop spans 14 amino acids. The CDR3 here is CASSPRGVGDGYTF. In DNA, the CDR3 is TGTGCCAGCAGCCCTAGGGGGGTTGGGGATGGCTACACCTTC.

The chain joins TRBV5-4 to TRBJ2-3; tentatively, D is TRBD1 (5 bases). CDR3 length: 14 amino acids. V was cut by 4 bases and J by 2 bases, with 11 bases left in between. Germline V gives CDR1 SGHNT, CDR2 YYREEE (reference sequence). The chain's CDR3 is CASSTGHYTDTQYF. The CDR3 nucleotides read TGTGCCAGCAGCACTGGACACTACACAGATACGCAGTATTTT.

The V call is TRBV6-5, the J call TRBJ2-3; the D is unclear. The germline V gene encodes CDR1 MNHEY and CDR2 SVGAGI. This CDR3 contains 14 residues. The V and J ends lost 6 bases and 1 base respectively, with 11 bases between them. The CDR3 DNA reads TGTGCCAGCAGCCGGGTTTTCGGCACAGATACGCAGTATTTT. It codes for CASSRVFGTDTQYF.

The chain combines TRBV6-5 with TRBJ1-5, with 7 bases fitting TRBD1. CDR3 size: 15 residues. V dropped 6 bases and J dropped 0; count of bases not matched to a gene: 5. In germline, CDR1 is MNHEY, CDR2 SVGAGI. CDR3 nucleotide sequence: TGTGCCAGCAGCGTGACAGGGATTAGCAATCAGCCCCAGCATTTT. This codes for CASSVTGISNQPQHF.

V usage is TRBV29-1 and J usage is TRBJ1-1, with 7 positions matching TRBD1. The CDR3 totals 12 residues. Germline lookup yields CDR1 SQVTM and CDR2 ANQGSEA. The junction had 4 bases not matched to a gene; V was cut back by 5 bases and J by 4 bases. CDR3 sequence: CSVQGVGTEAFF. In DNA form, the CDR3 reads TGCAGCGTTCAGGGGGTCGGCACTGAAGCTTTCTTT.

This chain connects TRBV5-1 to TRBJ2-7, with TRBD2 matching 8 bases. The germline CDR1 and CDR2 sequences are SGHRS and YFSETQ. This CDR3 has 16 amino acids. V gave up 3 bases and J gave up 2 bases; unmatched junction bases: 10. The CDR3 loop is CASSWSGGMTPYEQYF. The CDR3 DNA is TGCGCCAGCAGCTGGTCGGGGGGGATGACGCCCTACGAGCAGTACTTC.

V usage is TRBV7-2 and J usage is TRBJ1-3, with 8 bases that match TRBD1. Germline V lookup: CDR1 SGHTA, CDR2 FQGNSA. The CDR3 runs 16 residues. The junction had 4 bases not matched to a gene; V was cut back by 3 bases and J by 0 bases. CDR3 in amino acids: CASSFRQGSSGNTIYF. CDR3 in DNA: TGTGCCAGCAGCTTTCGACAGGGGAGCTCTGGAAACACCATATATTTT. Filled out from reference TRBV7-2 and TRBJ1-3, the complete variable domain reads GAGVSQSPSNKVTEKGKDVELRCDPISGHTALYWYRQSLGQGLEFLIYFQGNSAPDKSGLPSDRFSAERTGGSVSTLTIQRTQQEDSAVYLCASSFRQGSSGNTIYFGEGSWLTVV.

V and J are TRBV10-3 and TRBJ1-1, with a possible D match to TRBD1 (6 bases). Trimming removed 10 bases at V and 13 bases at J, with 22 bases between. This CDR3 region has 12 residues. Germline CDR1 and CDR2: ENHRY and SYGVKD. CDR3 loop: CATTGGRRVVFF. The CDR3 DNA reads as TGTGCCACAACCGGGGGGCGGCGGGTAGTTTTCTTT.

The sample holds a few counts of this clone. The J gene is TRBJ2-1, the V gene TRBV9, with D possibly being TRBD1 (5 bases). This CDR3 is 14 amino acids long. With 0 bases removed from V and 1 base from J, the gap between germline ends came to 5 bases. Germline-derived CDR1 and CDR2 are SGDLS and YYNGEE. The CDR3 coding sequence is TGTGCCAGCAGCGTAGGGACATCCTACAATGAGCAGTTCTTC. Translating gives CASSVGTSYNEQFF. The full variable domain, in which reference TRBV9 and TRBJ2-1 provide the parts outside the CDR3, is DSGVTQTPKHLITATGQRVTLRCSPRSGDLSVYWYQQSLDQGLQFLIQYYNGEERAKGNILERFSAQQFPDLHSELNLSSLELGDSALYFCASSVGTSYNEQFFGPGTRLTVL.

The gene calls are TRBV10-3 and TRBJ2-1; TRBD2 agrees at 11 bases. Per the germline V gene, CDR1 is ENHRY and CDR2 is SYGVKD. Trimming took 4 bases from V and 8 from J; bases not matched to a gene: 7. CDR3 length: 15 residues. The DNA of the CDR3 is TGTGCCATCAGTGGACATAGCGGGGGGGCGGATGAGCAGTTCTTC. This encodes CAISGHSGGADEQFF.

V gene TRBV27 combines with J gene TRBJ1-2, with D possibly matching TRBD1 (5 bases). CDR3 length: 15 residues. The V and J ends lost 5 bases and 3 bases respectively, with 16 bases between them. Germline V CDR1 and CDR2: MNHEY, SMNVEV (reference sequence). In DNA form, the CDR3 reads TGTGCCAGCAGTCCCTCAGGGCGGGGCCACTATGGCTACACCTTC. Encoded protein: CASSPSGRGHYGYTF.

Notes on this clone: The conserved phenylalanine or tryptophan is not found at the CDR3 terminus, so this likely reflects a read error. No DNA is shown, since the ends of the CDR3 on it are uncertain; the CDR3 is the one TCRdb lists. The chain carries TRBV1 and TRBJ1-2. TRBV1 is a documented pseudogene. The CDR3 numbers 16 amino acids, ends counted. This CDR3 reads CTSSSTSCAKDLWLHL.

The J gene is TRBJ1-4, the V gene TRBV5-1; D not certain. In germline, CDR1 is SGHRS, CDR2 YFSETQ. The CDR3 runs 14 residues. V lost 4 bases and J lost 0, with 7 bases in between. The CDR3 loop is CASSGTSTNEKLFF. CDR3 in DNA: TGCGCCAGCAGCGGCACATCAACTAATGAAAAACTGTTTTTT. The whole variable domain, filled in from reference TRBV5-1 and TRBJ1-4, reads KAGVTQTPRYLIKTRGQQVTLSCSPISGHRSVSWYQQTPGQGLQFLFEYFSETQRNKGNFPGRFSGRQFSNSRSEMNVSTLELGDSALYLCASSGTSTNEKLFFGSGTQLSVL.

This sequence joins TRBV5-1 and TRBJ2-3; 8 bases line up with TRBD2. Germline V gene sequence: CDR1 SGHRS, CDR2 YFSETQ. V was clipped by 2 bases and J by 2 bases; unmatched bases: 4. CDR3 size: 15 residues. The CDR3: CASSFSGAATDTQYF. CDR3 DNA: TGCGCCAGCAGCTTTAGCGGGGCCGCCACAGATACGCAGTATTTT.

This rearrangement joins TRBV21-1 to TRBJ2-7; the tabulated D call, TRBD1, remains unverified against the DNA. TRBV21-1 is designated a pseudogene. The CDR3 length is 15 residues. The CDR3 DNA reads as TGTGCCAGCAGCGAAGGGGGCCGGTGGGACTACGAGCAGTACTTC. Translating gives CASSEGGRWDYEQYF.

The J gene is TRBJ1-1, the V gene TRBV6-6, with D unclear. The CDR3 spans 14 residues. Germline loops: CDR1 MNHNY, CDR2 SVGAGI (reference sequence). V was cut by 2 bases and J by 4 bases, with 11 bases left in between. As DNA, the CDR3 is TGTGCCAGCAGTTACACCAGTCGCCCCACTGAAGCTTTCTTT. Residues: CASSYTSRPTEAFF.

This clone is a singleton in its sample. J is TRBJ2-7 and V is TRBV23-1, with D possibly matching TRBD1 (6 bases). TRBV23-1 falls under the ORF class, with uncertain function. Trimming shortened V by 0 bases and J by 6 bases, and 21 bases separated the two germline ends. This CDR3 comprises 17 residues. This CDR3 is CASSQSYRVEVSGEQYF. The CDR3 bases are TGCGCCAGCAGTCAATCGTACAGGGTGGAGGTTTCTGGCGAGCAGTACTTC.

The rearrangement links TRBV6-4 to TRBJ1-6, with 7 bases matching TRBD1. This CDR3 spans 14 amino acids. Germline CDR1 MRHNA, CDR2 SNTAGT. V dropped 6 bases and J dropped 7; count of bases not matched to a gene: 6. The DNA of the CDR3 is TGTGCCAGCAGCCACAGGGGTTTCAATTCACCCCTCCACTTT. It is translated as CASSHRGFNSPLHF.

CDR3 sequence reads: CASSFRGGGYTF. The CDR3 DNA reads as TGTGCCAGCAGTTTTCGGGGCGGTGGCTACACCTTC. The rearrangement uses TRBV28 and TRBJ1-2; D perhaps matches TRBD1 (5 bases). Germline-derived CDR1 and CDR2 are MDHEN and SYDVKM. The V end was cut by 3 bases, the J end by 7 bases, with 9 bases between. CDR3 size: 12 residues.

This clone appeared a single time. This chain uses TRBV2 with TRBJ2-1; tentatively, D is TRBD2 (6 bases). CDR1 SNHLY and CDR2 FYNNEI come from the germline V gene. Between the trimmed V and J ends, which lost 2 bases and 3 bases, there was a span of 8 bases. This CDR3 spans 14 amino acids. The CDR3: CASSEMGGYNEQFF. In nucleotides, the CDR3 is TGTGCCAGCAGTGAAATGGGGGGCTACAATGAGCAGTTCTTC.

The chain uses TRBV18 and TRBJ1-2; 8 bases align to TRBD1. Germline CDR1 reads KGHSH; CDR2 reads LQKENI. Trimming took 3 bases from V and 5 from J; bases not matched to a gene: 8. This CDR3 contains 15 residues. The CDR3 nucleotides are TGTGCCAGCTCACCCCGGGAGAACAGGGGGTATGGCTACACCTTC. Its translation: CASSPRENRGYGYTF.

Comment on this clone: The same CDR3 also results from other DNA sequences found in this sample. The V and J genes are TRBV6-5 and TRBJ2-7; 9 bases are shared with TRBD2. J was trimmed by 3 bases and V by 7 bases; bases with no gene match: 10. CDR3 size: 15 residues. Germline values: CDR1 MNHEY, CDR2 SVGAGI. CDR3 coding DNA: TGTGCCAGCAAAAGGGCGGGGGGGGTACACTACGAGCAGTACTTC. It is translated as CASKRAGGVHYEQYF.

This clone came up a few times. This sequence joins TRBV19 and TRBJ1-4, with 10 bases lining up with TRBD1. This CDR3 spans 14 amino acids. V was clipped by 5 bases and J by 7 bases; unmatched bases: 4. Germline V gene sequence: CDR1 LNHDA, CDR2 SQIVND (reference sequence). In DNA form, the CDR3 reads TGTGCCAGTAGTCGAGGGGACAGGGGTGAAAAACTGTTTTTT. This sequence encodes CASSRGDRGEKLFF. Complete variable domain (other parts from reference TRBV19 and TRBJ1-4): DGGITQSPKYLFRKEGQNVTLSCEQNLNHDAMYWYRQDPGQGLRLIYYSQIVNDFQKGDIAEGYSVSREKKESFPLTVTSAQKNPTAFYLCASSRGDRGEKLFFGSGTQLSVL.

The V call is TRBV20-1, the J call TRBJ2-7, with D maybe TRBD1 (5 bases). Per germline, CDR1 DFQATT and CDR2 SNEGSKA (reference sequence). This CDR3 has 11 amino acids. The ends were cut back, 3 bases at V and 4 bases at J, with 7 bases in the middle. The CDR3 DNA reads TGCAGTGCTAGGGACAAGTACGAGCAGTACTTC. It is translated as CSARDKYEQYF.